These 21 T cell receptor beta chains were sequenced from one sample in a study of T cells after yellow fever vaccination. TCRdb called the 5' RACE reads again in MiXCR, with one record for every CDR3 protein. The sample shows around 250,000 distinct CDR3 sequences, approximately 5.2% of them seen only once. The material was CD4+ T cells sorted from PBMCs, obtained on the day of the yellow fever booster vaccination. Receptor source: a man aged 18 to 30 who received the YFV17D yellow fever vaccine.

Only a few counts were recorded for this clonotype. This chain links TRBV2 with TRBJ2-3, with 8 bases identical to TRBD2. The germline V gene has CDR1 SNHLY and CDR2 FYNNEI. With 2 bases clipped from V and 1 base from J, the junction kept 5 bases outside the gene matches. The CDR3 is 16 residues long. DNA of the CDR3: TGTGCCAGCAGTGAACGGGCGGGGGGCCGCACAGATACGCAGTATTTT. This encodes CASSERAGGRTDTQYF. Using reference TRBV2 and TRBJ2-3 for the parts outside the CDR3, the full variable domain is EPEVTQTPSHQVTQMGQEVILRCVPISNHLYFYWYRQILGQKVEFLVSFYNNEISEKSEIFDDQFSVERPDGSNFTLKIRSTKLEDSAMYFCASSERAGGRTDTQYFGPGTRLTVL.

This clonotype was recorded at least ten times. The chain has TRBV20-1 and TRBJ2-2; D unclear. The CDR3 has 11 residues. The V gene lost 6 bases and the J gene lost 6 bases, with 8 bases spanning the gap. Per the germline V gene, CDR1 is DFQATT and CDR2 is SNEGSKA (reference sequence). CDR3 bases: TGCAGTGCGGGGTCCCCCGGGGAGCTGTTTTTT. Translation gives CSAGSPGELFF.

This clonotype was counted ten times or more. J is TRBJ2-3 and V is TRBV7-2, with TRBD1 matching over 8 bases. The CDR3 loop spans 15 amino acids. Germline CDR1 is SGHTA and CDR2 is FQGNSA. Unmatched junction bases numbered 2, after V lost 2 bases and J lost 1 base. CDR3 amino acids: CASSLLDRGTDTQYF. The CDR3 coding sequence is TGTGCCAGCAGCTTACTGGACAGGGGCACAGATACGCAGTATTTT.

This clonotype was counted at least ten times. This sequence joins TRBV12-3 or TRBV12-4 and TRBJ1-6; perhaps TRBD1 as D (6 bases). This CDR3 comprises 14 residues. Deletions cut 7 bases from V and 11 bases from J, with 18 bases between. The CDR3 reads CASTQRQEGTPLHF. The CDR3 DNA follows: TGTGCCAGCACCCAAAGACAGGAGGGTACACCCCTCCACTTT.

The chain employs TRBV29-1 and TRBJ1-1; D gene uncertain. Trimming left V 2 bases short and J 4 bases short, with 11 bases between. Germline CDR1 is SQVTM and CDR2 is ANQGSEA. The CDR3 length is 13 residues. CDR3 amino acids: CSVERGRATEAFF. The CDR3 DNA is TGCAGCGTTGAACGGGGTAGGGCCACTGAAGCTTTCTTT.

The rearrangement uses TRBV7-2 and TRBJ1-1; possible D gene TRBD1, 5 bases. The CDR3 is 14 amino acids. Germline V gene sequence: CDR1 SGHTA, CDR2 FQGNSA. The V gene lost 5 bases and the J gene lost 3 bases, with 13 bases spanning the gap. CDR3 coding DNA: TGTGCCAGCAGCCGGGGCAGAGGAGACACTGAAGCTTTCTTT. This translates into CASSRGRGDTEAFF.

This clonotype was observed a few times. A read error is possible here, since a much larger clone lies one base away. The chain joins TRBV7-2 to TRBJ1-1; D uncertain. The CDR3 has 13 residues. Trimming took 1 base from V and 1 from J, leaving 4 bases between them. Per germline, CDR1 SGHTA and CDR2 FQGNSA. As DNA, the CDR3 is TGTGCCAGCAGCTTAGAAAAGAACACTGAAGCTTTCTTT. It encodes CASSLEKNTEAFF.

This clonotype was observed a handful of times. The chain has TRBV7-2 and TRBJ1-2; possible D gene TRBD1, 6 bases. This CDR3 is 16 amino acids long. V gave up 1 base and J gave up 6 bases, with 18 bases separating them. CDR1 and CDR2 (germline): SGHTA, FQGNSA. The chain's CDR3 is CASSLGGRRGRDGYTF. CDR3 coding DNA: TGTGCCAGCAGCTTAGGGGGGCGCAGGGGACGGGATGGCTACACCTTC.

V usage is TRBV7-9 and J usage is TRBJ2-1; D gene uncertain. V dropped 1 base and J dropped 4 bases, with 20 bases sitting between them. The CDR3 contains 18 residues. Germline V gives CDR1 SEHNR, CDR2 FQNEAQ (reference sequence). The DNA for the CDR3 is TGTGCCAGCAGCTTAGGCCGGGCCGGAGAACGATATTACAATGAGCAGTTCTTC. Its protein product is CASSLGRAGERYYNEQFF.

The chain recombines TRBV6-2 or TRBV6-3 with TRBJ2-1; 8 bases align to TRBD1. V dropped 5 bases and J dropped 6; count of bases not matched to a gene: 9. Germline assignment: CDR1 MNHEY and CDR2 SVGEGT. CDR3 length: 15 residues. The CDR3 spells CASSRWQGASNEQFF. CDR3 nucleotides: TGTGCCAGCAGTCGATGGCAGGGGGCCTCCAATGAGCAGTTCTTC.

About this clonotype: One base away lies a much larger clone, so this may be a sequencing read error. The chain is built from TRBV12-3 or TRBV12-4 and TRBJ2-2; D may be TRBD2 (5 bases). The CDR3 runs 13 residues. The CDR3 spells CASSPYASGEPFF. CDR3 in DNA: TGTGCCAGCAGCCCTTACGCGTCCGGGGAGCCGTTTTTT.

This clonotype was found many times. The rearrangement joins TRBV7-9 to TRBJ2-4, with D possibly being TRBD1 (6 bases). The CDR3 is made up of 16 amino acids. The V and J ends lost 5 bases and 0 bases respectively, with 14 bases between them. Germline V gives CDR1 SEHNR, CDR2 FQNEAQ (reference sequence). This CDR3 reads CASSPSGALAKNIQYF. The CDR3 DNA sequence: TGTGCCAGCAGCCCGTCAGGGGCCCTAGCCAAAAACATTCAGTACTTC.

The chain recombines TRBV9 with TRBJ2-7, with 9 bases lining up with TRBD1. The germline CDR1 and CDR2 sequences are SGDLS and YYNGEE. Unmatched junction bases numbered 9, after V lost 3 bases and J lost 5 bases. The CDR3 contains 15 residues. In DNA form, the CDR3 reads TGTGCCAGCAGCGAGAGAACAGGGGGCCGGGACGAGCAGTACTTC. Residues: CASSERTGGRDEQYF.

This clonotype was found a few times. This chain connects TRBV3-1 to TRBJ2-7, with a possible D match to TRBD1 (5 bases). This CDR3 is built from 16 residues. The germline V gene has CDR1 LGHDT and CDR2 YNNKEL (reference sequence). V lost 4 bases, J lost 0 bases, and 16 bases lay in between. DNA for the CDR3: TGTGCCAGCAGCCTTCAGGGCCCGAGCCCCTCCTACGAGCAGTACTTC. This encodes CASSLQGPSPSYEQYF.

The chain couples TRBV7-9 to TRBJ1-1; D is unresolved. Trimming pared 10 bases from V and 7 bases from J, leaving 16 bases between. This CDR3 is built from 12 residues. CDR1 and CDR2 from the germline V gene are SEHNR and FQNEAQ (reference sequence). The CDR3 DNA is TGTGCCACTACGTCCACAGCCGGTGAAGCTTTCTTT. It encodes CATTSTAGEAFF.

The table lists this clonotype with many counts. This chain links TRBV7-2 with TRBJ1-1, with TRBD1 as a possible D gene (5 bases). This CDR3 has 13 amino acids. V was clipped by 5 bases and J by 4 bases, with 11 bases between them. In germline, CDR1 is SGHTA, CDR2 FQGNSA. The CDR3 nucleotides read TGTGCCAGCAGCCCGACAGCGGGCACTGAAGCTTTCTTT. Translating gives CASSPTAGTEAFF.

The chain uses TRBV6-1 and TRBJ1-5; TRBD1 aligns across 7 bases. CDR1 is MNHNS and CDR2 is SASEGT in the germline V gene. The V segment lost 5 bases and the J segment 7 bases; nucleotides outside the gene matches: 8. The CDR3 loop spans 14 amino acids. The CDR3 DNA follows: TGTGCCAGCAGTCAGACAGGGCAGGAACAGCCCCAGCATTTT. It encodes CASSQTGQEQPQHF.

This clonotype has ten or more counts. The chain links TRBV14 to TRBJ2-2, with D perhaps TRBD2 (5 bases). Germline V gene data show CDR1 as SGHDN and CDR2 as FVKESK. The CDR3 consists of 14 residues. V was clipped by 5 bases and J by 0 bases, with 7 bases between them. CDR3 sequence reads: CASSSGANTGELFF. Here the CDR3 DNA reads TGTGCCAGCAGCTCCGGGGCGAACACCGGGGAGCTGTTTTTT.

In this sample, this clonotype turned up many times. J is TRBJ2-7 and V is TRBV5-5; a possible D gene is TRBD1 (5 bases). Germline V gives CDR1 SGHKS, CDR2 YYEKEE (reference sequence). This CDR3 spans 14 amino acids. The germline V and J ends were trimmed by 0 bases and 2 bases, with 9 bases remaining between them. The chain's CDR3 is CASSLVGRAYEQYV. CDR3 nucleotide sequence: TGTGCCAGCAGCTTGGTCGGCAGGGCCTACGAGCAGTACGTC.

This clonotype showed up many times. CDR3: CSLRLAGAPNTGELFF. CDR3 DNA sequence: TGCAGTCTCCGGCTAGCGGGGGCCCCGAACACCGGGGAGCTGTTTTTT. This chain uses TRBV20-1 with TRBJ2-2, with 10 bases identical to TRBD2. The CDR3 loop spans 16 amino acids. Trimming at V came to 8 bases and at J to 0 bases, leaving 9 bases not matched to a gene. The germline gives CDR1 DFQATT, CDR2 SNEGSKA (reference sequence).

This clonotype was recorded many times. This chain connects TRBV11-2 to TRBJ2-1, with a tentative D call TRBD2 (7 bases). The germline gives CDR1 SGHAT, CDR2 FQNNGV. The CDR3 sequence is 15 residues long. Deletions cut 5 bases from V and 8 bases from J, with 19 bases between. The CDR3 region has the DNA TGTGCCAGCAGCGGAGCGGGACCCCCAGGGGATGAGCAGTTCTTC. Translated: CASSGAGPPGDEQFF.